This T cell receptor (beta chain) emerged from a study of CD8+CD57+ T cells in acquired aplastic anemia. Study-level background: Quantities of DNA derived from sorted CD4+ and CD8+ cells averaged roughly 3 ug. The study obtained 9 million to 11 million reads on average for CD4+ cells from healthy donors.

J gave up 4 bases and V 2 bases, and 19 bases lay outside the gene matches. The germline CDR1 and CDR2 sequences are DFQATT and SNEGSKA (reference sequence). CDR3 length: 18 amino acids. Investigators profiled TCR beta VDJ and CDR3 from genomic DNA template. TCRdb reanalysed the reads using MiXCR and keeps one entry per CDR3 protein. The sample lists tens of thousands of distinct CDR3 sequences; roughly half were seen once. About this clonotype: Its antigen remains unidentified.

Study-level results: Between patients and controls, approximately 29 CD8+ CDR3 sequences were found in common. Simpson's diversity of CD8+ cells was not significantly different in patients compared with controls.

The rearrangement joins TRBV20-1 to TRBJ1-2, with 7 bases fitting TRBD1. The TCR originated in a human donor in good health, serving as a control. The sample comprised sorted CD4+, CD8+, or CD8+CD57+ T cells (not recorded which) from PBMCs. This chain's CDR3 is CSARRKQGRVSIVYGYTF. The CDR3 coding sequence is TGCAGTGCTAGACGAAAACAGGGGAGGGTGAGTATTGTCTATGGCTACACCTTC.